These T cell receptor beta chains were read from a single sample in a study of T cell changes during pregnancy in multiple sclerosis. Using immunoSEQ multiplex PCR, the repertoire was profiled, and TCRdb retains in-frame clones only, with some absent. Among under 130,000 clones listed, around 91% were seen once. The sequenced sample was peripheral blood, obtained after pregnancy. Receptors were obtained from a female donor with multiple sclerosis, enrolled in a pregnancy study. The CDR3 runs from the conserved cysteine through the conserved F or W. Fields, in order: V gene, clone size, CDR3 protein. Part of the rows lack a size; the others show once, few, many or a class for expanded clones.

TRBV28,NA,CASLTGDGYTF
TRBV2,NA,CASASESYNSPLHF
TRBV28,NA,CATRTSGIQETQYF
TRBV7-3,NA,CASSLLQDPDTQYF
TRBV18,NA,CASSKQGATNEKLFF
TRBV19,NA,CASSILGHIGNTGELFF
TRBV5-1,NA,CASSLEGERSGGNEQFF
TRBV19,NA,CASSIRDRGRLNTEAFF
TRBV11-3,NA,CASSLEGQVNEQFF
TRBV2,NA,CASSGVGMYEQYF
TRBV29-1,NA,CSVVFTSGSYNEQFF
TRBV6-5,NA,CASRGQGGLYEQYF
TRBV9,NA,CASSTTSGGETQYF
TRBV9,NA,CASSARTGGSTDTQYF
TRBV7-2,NA,CASSPRTGNGNQPQHF
TRBV7-2,NA,CASSLYQGLDGYTF
TRBV11-2,NA,CASSLAGGGLRNEQYF
TRBV19,NA,CASNEGTGALKNIQYF
TRBV6-1,once,CASKEGAAGTEQYF
TRBV19,NA,CASSIGGRATRRSYNEQFF